This T cell receptor (beta chain) emerged from a study of blood T cells in healthy people across ages. This clonotype has just a few counts. J lost 0 bases, V lost 5 bases, and 8 bases had no gene match. CDR3 length equals 15 residues. Per germline, CDR1 DFQATT and CDR2 SNEGSKA (reference sequence). The use of a sample-barcoded 5' primer and a J-beta primer mix characterized a second PCR of roughly 7 to 11 cycles. TCRdb used MiXCR to reprocess the 5' RACE reads, holding one entry per CDR3 protein. The sample lists around 1,900,000 distinct CDR3 sequences, roughly two fifths seen once, with 23% in the top ten.

The sequenced material came from blood. The chain carries TRBV20-1 and TRBJ2-3; 7 nucleotides agree with TRBD2. This clonotype was obtained from a human donor in good health. The CDR3 spells CSAHNGGISTDTQYF. CDR3 coding DNA: TGCAGTGCTCACAACGGGGGGATCAGCACAGATACGCAGTATTTT.